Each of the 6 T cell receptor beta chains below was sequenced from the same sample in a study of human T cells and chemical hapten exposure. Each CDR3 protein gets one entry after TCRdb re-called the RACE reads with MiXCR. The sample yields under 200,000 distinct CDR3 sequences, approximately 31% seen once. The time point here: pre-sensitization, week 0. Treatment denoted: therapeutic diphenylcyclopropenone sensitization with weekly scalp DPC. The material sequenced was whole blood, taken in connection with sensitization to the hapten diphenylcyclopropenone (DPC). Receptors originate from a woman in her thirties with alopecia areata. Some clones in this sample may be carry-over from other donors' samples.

CDR3 bases: TGCAGCGTTCCAGGCACTGAAGCTTTCTTT. It codes for CSVPGTEAFF. The rearrangement joins TRBV29-1 to TRBJ1-1; no clear D. Germline CDR1 and CDR2: SQVTM and ANQGSEA. The CDR3 totals 10 residues. V was pared by 5 bases and J by 4 bases, with 5 bases between.

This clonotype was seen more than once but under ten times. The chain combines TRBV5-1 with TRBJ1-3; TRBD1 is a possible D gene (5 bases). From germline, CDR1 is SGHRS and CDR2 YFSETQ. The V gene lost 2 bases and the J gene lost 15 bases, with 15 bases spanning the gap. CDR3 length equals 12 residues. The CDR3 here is CASSFAGLGKYF. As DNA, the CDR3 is TGCGCCAGCAGCTTCGCAGGGTTGGGCAAATATTTT.

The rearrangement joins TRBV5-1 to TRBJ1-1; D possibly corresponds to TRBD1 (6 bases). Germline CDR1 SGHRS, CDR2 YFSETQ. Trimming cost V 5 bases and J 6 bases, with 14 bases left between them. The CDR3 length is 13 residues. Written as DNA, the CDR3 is TGCGCCAGCAGTGGGACAAGTTTATCTGAAGCTTTCTTT. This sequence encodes CASSGTSLSEAFF.

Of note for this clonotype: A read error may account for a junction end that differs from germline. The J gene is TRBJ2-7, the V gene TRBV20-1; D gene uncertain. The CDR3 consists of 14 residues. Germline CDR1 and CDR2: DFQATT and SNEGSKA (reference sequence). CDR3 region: CSARVAAQVNEQYF. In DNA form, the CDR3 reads TGTAGTGCTAGAGTGGCGGCGCAGGTAAACGAGCAGTACTTC.

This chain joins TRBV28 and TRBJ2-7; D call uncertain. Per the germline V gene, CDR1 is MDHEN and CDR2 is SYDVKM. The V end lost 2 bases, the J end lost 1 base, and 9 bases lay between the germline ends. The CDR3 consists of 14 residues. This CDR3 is CASSLAQPSYEQYF. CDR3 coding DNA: TGTGCCAGCAGTTTAGCGCAGCCGTCCTACGAGCAGTACTTC.

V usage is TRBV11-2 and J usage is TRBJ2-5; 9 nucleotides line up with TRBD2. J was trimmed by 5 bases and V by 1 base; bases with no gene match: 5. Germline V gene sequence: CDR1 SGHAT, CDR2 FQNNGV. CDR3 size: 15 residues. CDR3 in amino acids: CASSLVASGVETQYF. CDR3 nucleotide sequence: TGTGCCAGCAGCTTAGTGGCTAGCGGGGTGGAGACCCAGTACTTC.